This TCR beta chain was found in a study of blood T cell repertoires in COVID-19. V was shortened by 6 bases and J by 5 bases, with 10 bases between the two germline ends. The CDR3 consists of 12 residues. Sequenced by immunoSEQ multiplex PCR; TCRdb stores in-frame clones only, minus some. This table has under 300,000 clones, under 90% appearing once. V usage is TRBV12-3 or TRBV12-4 and J usage is TRBJ1-2; the D gene is possibly TRBD1 (5 bases). The specimen sequenced was peripheral blood. The sequence was obtained from a woman in her forties or fifties who had recovered from COVID-19. The CDR3 nucleotides are TGTGCCAGCAGAGACAGTCCGTATGGCTACACCTTC. Translated: CASRDSPYGYTF.